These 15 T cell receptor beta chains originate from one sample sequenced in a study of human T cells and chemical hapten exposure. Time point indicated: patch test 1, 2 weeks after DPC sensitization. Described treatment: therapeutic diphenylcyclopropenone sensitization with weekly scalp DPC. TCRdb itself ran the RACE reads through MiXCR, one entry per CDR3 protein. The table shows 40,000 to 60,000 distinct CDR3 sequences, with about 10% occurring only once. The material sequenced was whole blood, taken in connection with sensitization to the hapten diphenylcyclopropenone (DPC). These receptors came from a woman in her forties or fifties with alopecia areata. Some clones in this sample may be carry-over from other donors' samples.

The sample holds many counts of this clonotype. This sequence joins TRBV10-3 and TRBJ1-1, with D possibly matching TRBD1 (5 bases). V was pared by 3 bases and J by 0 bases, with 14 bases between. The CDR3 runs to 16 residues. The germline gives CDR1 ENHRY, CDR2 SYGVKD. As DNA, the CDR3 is TGTGCCATCAGTGATCAGTTATCAGGGCTGAACACTGAAGCTTTCTTT. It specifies CAISDQLSGLNTEAFF.

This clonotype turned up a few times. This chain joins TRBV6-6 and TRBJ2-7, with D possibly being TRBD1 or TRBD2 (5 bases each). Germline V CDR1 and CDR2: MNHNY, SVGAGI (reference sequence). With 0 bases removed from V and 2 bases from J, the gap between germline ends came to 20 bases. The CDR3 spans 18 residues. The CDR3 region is CASSYSAVRDGRTYEQYF. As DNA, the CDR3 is TGTGCCAGCAGTTACTCGGCCGTAAGGGACGGCAGAACCTACGAGCAGTACTTC.

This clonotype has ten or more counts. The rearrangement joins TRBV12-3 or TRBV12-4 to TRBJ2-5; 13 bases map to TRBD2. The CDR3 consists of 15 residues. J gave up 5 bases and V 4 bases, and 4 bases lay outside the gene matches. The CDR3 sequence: CASSWTSGSKETQYF. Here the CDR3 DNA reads TGTGCCAGCAGTTGGACTAGCGGGAGCAAGGAGACCCAGTACTTC.

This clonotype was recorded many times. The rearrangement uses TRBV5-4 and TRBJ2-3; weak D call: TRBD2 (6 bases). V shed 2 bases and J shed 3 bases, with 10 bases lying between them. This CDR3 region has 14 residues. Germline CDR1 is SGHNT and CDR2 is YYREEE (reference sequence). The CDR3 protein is CASSLTGRTDTQYF. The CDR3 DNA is TGTGCCAGCAGCTTAACGGGGAGGACAGATACGCAGTATTTT.

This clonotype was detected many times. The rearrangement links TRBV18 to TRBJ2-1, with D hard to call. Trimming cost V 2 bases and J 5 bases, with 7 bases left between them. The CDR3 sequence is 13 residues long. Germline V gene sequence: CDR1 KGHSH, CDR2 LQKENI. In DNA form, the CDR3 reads TGTGCCAGCTCACCAGGGTTGAACAATGAGCAGTTCTTC. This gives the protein CASSPGLNNEQFF.

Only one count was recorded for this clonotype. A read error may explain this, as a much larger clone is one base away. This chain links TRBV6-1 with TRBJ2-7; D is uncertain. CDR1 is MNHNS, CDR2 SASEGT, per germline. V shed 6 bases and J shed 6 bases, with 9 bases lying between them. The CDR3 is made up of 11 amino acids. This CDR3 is CASRLICEQYF. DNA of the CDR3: TGTGCCAGCAGACTAATCTGCGAGCAGTACTTC.

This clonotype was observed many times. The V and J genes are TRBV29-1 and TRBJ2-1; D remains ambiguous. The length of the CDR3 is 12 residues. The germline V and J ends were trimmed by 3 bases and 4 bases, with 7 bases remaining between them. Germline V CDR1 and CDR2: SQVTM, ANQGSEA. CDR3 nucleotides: TGCAGCGTTGATTCCAGTTACAATGAGCAGTTCTTC. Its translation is CSVDSSYNEQFF.

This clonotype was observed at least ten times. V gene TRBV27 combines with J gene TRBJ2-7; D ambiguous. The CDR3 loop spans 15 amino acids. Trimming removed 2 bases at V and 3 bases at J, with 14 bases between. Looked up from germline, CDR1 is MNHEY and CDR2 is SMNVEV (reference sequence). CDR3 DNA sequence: TGTGCCAGCAGTTTAAAGTCGGCAGTTGACTACGAGCAGTACTTC. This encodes CASSLKSAVDYEQYF.

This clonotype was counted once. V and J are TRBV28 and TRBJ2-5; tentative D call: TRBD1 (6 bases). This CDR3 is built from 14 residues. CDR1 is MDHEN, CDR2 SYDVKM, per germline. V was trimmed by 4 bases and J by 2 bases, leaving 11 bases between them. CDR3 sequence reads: CASSSNRAQETQYF. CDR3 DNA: TGTGCCAGCAGTTCGAACAGGGCACAAGAGACCCAGTACTTC.

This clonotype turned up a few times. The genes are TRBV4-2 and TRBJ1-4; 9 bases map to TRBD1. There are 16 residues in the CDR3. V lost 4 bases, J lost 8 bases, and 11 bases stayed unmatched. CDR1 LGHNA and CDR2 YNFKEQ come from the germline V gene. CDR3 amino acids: CASSPWGQGEGEKLFF. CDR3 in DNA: TGTGCCAGCAGCCCGTGGGGACAGGGAGAGGGGGAAAAACTGTTTTTT.

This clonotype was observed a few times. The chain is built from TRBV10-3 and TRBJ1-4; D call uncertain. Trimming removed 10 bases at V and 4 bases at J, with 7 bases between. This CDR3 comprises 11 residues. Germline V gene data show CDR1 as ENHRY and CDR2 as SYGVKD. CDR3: CASRDNEKLFF. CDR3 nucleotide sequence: TGTGCCAGTAGGGATAATGAAAAACTGTTTTTT.

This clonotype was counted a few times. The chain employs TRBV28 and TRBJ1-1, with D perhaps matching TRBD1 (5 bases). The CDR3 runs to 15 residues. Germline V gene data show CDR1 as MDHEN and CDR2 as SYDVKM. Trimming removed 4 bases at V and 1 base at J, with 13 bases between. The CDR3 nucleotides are TGTGCCAGCAGTTCACCGCCGACAGCGAACACTGAAGCTTTCTTT. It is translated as CASSSPPTANTEAFF.

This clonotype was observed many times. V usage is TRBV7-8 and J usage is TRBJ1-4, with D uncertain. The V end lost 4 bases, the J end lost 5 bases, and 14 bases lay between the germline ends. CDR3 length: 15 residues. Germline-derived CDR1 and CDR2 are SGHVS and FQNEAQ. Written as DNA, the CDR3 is TGTGCCAGCAGCTCCAGGCGCCTGACAAATGAAAAACTGTTTTTT. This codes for CASSSRRLTNEKLFF.

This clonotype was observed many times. The CDR3 DNA reads as TGCAGCGCCCAGGGTCCTAGCACAGATACGCAGTATTTT. It specifies CSAQGPSTDTQYF. The J gene is TRBJ2-3, the V gene TRBV29-1, with D possibly matching TRBD1 (5 bases). V was shortened by 7 bases and J by 0 bases, with 11 bases between the two germline ends. The CDR3 spans 13 residues. Looked up from germline, CDR1 is SQVTM and CDR2 is ANQGSEA.

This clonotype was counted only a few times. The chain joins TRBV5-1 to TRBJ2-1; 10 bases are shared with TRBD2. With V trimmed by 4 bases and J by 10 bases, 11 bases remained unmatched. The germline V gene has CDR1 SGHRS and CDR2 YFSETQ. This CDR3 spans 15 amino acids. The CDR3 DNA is TGCGCCAGCAGCACACTGGGGACTAGCGCCGAGGAGCAGTTCTTC. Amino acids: CASSTLGTSAEEQFF.